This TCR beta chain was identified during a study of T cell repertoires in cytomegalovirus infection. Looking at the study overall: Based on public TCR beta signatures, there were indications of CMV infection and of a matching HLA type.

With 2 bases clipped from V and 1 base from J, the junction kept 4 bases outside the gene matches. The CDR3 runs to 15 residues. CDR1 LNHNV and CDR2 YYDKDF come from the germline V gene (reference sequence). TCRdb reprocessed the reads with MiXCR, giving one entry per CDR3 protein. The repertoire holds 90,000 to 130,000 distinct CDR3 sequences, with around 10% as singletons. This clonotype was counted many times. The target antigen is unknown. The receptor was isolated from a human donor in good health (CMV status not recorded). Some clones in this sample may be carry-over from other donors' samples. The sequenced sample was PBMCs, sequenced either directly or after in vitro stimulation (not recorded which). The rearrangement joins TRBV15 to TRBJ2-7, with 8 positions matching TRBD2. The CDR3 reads CATSRLAGDSYEQYF. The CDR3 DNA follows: TGTGCCACCAGCAGACTAGCGGGCGATTCCTACGAGCAGTACTTC. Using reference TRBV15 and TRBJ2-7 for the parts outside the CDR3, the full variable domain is DAMVIQNPRYQVTQFGKPVTLSCSQTLNHNVMYWYQQKSSQAPKLLFHYYDKDFNNEADTPDNFQSRRPNTSFCFLDIRSPGLGDTAMYLCATSRLAGDSYEQYFGPGTRLTVT.